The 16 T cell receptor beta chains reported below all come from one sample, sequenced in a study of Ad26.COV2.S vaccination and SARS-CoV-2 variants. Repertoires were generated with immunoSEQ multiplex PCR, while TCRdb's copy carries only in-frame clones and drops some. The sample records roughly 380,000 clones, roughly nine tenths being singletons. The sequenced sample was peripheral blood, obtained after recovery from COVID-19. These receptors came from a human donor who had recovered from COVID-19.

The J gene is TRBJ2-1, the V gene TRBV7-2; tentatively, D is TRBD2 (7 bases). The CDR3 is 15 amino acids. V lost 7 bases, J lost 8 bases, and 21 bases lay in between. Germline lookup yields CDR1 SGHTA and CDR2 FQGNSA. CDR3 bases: TGTGCCAGCACCCTCTGGGGGGGGGCCGCGGATGAGCAGTTCTTC. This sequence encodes CASTLWGGAADEQFF.

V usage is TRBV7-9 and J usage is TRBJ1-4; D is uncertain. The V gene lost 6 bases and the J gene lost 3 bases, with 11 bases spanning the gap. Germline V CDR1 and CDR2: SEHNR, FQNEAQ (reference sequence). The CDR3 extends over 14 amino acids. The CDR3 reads CASSPVRPNEKLFF. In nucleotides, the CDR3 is TGTGCCAGCAGTCCCGTGAGGCCTAATGAAAAACTGTTTTTT.

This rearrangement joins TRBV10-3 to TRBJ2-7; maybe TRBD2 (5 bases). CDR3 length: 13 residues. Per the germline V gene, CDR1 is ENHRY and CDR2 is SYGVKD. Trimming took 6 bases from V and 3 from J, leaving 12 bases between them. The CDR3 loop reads CAIRPGTDYEQYF. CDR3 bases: TGTGCCATCAGACCGGGAACAGACTACGAGCAGTACTTC.

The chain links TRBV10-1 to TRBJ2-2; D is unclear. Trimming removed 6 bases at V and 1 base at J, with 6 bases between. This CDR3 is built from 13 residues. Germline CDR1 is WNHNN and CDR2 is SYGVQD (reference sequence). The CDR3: CASRDRNTGELFF. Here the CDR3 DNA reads TGCGCCAGCAGGGACCGGAACACCGGGGAGCTGTTTTTT.

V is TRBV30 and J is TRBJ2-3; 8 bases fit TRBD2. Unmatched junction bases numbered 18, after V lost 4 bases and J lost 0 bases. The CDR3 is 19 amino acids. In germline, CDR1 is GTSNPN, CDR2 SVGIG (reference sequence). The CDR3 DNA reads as TGTGCCTGGATGCCGGATGGGGAAAGCGGGGGTGCTAGCACAGATACGCAGTATTTT. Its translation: CAWMPDGESGGASTDTQYF.

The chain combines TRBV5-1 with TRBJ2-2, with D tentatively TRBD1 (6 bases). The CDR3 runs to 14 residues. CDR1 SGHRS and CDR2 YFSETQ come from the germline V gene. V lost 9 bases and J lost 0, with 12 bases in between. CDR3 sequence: CATRDTANTGELFF. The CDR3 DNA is TGCGCCACCCGGGACACCGCGAACACCGGGGAGCTGTTTTTT. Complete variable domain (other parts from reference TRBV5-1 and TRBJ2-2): KAGVTQTPRYLIKTRGQQVTLSCSPISGHRSVSWYQQTPGQGLQFLFEYFSETQRNKGNFPGRFSGRQFSNSRSEMNVSTLELGDSALYLCATRDTANTGELFFGEGSRLTVL.

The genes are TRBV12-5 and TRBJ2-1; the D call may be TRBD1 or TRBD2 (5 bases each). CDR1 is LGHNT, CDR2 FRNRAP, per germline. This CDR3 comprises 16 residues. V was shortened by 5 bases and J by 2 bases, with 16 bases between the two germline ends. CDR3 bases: TGTGCTAGTGGTCCCCGGGGCGAGGAGACCTACAATGAGCAGTTCTTC. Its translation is CASGPRGEETYNEQFF.

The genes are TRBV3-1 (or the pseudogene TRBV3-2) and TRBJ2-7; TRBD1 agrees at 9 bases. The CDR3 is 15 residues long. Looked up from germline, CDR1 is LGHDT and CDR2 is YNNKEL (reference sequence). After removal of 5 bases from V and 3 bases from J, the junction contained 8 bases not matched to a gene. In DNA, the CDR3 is TGTGCCAGCAGCGCGTTCGAGACAGGGGGCTACGAGCAGTACTTC. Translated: CASSAFETGGYEQYF.

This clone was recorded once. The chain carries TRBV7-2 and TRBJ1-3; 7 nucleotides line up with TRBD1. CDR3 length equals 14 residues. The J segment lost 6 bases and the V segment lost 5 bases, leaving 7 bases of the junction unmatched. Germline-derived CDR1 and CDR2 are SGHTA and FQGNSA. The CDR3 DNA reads TGTGCCAGCAGCCGCTACAGGGGAGAAAACACCATATATTTT. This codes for CASSRYRGENTIYF.

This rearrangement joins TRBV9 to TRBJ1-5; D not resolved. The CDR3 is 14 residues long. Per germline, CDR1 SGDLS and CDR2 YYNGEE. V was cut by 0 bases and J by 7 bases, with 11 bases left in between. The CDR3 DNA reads TGTGCCAGCAGCGTAGATCCAGGAGGGCAGCCCCAGCATTTT. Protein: CASSVDPGGQPQHF.

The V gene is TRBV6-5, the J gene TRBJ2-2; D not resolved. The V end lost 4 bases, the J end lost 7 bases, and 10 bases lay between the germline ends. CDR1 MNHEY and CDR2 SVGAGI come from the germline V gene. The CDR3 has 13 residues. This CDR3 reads CASSFGEIGELFF. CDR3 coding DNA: TGTGCCAGCAGTTTTGGCGAAATCGGGGAGCTGTTTTTT.

The chain's CDR3 is CASRPGGTGVYNEQFF. The CDR3 DNA is TGTGCCAGCCGCCCCGGAGGGACAGGGGTCTACAATGAGCAGTTCTTC. The V call is TRBV11-2, the J call TRBJ2-1, with TRBD1 identical over 10 bases. The CDR3 spans 16 residues. Germline values: CDR1 SGHAT, CDR2 FQNNGV. Trimming cost V 8 bases and J 3 bases; bases outside gene matches: 10.

The CDR3 DNA is TGCGCCAGCAGTCAATCCGGATGTAGGGAGGGGAACACCGGGGAGCTGTTTTTT. It is translated as CASSQSGCREGNTGELFF. The chain links TRBV23-1 to TRBJ2-2; 7 bases are a match to TRBD2. TRBV23-1 counts as an open reading frame of uncertain function. The CDR3 is 18 amino acids. The V gene end was trimmed by 0 bases and the J gene end by 1 base; junction bases not matched to a gene: 8.

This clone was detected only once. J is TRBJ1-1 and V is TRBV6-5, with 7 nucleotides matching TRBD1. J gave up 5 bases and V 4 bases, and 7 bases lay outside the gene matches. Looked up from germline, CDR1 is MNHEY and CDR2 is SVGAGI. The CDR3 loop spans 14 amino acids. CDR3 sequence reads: CASSSTGVGTEAFF. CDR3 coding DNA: TGTGCCAGCAGTTCTACAGGGGTCGGAACTGAAGCTTTCTTT.

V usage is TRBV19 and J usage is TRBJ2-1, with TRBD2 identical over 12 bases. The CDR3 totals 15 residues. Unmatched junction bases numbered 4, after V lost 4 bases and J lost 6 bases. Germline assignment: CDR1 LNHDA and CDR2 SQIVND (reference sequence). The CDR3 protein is CASSNTGLAGNEQFF. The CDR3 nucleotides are TGTGCCAGTAGTAACACGGGACTAGCGGGCAATGAGCAGTTCTTC.

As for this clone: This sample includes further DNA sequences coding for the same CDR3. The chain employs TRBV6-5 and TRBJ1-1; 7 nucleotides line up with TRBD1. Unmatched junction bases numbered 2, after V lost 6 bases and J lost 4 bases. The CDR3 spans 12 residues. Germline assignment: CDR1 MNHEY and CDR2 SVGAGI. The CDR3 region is CASRRGPTEAFF. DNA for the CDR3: TGTGCCAGCAGAAGGGGGCCCACTGAAGCTTTCTTT.